This T cell receptor beta chain was recorded in a study of blood T cell repertoires in COVID-19. Study background: Donors in the United States, Italy and Spain gave samples during acute or convalescent COVID-19. T cells, B-cell-depleted T cells, or PBMCs supplied cDNA or gDNA.

Per the original data handling: Estimates of nucleated cell counts were drawn from the amplification of reference gene primers. Sequenced by immunoSEQ multiplex PCR; TCRdb stores in-frame clones only, minus some. V and J calls and clone size are copied from that table; D and trimming were computed from the DNA. The table lists roughly 300,000 clones, more than 75% of them singletons, with roughly 1.6% in the top ten. In germline, CDR1 is SGHTA, CDR2 FQGNSA. Trimming removed 5 bases from V and 8 bases from J; junction bases left unmatched: 11. This CDR3 contains 17 residues. The material sequenced was peripheral blood. V usage is TRBV7-2 and J usage is TRBJ2-1, with 14 bases fitting TRBD2. This TCR was recovered from a woman aged 40-49 years who had recovered from COVID-19. The CDR3 loop reads CASSPWTSGGPRDEQFF. The CDR3 DNA sequence: TGTGCCAGCAGCCCATGGACTAGCGGGGGGCCTCGGGATGAGCAGTTCTTC.